The 19 T cell receptor beta chains given below trace back to one sample, sequenced in a study of resident and recirculating memory T cells in vitiligo. This table comes from immunoSEQ multiplex PCR, and its TCRdb copy is limited to in-frame clones, with some not included. The sample lists tens of thousands of clones; about 90% were seen once. The material sequenced was blood. These receptors were collected from a male donor with vitiligo.

In this sample, this clone turned up once. This chain joins TRBV11-2 and TRBJ1-2; the match to TRBD1 covers 9 bases. With V trimmed by 5 bases and J by 2 bases, 6 bases remained unmatched. The CDR3 has 15 residues. Germline loops: CDR1 SGHAT, CDR2 FQNNGV. The CDR3, as DNA: TGTGCCAGCAGCCCGGACAGGGGCTCGAACTATGGCTACACCTTC. Translated: CASSPDRGSNYGYTF.

The rearrangement uses TRBV5-1 and TRBJ2-1, with D possibly being TRBD2 (6 bases). Germline CDR1 and CDR2: SGHRS and YFSETQ. CDR3 length equals 14 residues. V lost 1 base and J lost 9, with 14 bases in between. The CDR3 here is CASSLLRAEGEQFF. The CDR3 region has the DNA TGCGCCAGCAGCTTGTTGCGGGCGGAGGGTGAGCAGTTCTTC.

The chain has TRBV7-9 and TRBJ2-7; 9 bases align to TRBD1. In germline, CDR1 is SEHNR, CDR2 FQNEAQ (reference sequence). The ends lost 11 bases at V and 6 bases at J; junction bases unmatched: 5. CDR3 length equals 11 residues. The CDR3 sequence is CAADRGVEQYF. Here the CDR3 DNA reads TGTGCCGCAGACAGGGGGGTCGAGCAGTACTTC.

This chain uses TRBV15 with TRBJ1-1; D not resolved. The CDR3 spans 13 residues. Looked up from germline, CDR1 is LNHNV and CDR2 is YYDKDF (reference sequence). V dropped 8 bases and J dropped 0 bases, with 10 bases sitting between them. In DNA, the CDR3 is TGTGCCACCGGAGGCAACATGAACACTGAAGCTTTCTTT. Its protein is CATGGNMNTEAFF.

CDR3: CASSQGGGTSADTQYF. CDR3 nucleotides: TGCGCCAGCAGCCAAGGAGGCGGGACTAGCGCAGATACGCAGTATTTT. This rearrangement joins TRBV4-1 to TRBJ2-3; TRBD2 matches at 10 bases. Germline V gives CDR1 MGHRA, CDR2 YSYEKL. V lost 1 base, J lost 4 bases, and 5 bases stayed unmatched. The length of the CDR3 is 16 residues.

CDR3 DNA sequence: TGTGCCAGTGCTGCGGGGACTATAACAGATACGCAGTATTTT. This translates into CASAAGTITDTQYF. The rearrangement links TRBV19 to TRBJ2-3, with 7 nucleotides matching TRBD2. CDR3 length: 14 residues. In germline, CDR1 is LNHDA, CDR2 SQIVND (reference sequence). The junction had 8 bases not matched to a gene; V was cut back by 8 bases and J by 3 bases. Complete variable domain (other parts from reference TRBV19 and TRBJ2-3): DGGITQSPKYLFRKEGQNVTLSCEQNLNHDAMYWYRQDPGQGLRLIYYSQIVNDFQKGDIAEGYSVSREKKESFPLTVTSAQKNPTAFYLCASAAGTITDTQYFGPGTRLTVL.

The chain is built from TRBV28 and TRBJ2-5, with D tentatively TRBD1 (6 bases). The CDR3 is made up of 16 amino acids. Germline loops: CDR1 MDHEN, CDR2 SYDVKM. V was cut by 2 bases and J by 4 bases, with 17 bases left in between. CDR3 sequence reads: CASSLQGSYRGETQYF. In DNA, the CDR3 is TGTGCCAGCAGTTTACAGGGGTCCTACAGAGGAGAGACCCAGTACTTC.

This chain uses TRBV5-6 with TRBJ1-5; 7 bases align to TRBD1. CDR3 size: 17 residues. Losses at the gene ends were 3 bases for V and 1 base for J; bases not matched to a gene: 10. Germline V lookup: CDR1 SGHDT, CDR2 YYEEEE. CDR3 amino acids: CASSWGGRGQSNQPQHF. For the CDR3, the DNA is TGTGCCAGCAGCTGGGGAGGAAGGGGGCAAAGCAATCAGCCCCAGCATTTT.

The chain is built from TRBV5-1 and TRBJ2-7; TRBD2 agrees at 12 bases. The germline V gene has CDR1 SGHRS and CDR2 YFSETQ. The CDR3 length is 15 residues. J lost 3 bases, V lost 5 bases, and 6 bases had no gene match. CDR3 nucleotide sequence: TGCGCCAGCAGGGTCCTAGCGGGGGGGAACTACGAGCAGTACTTC. It yields the protein CASRVLAGGNYEQYF.

This sequence joins TRBV5-5 and TRBJ2-7; the D gene is possibly TRBD1 (5 bases). V lost 5 bases and J 5 bases, leaving 11 bases between the germline ends. CDR1 is SGHKS and CDR2 is YYEKEE in the germline V gene (reference sequence). This CDR3 has 12 amino acids. CDR3 region: CASSLTDDEQYF. The CDR3 nucleotides are TGTGCCAGCAGTTTGACAGACGACGAGCAGTACTTC.

The CDR3 loop is CASSTAGESPLHF. CDR3 sequence (DNA): TGTGCCAGCAGTACCGCGGGGGAGTCACCCCTCCACTTT. This chain connects TRBV5-6 to TRBJ1-6, with D possibly being TRBD1 (5 bases). V was shortened by 5 bases and J by 10 bases, with 13 bases between the two germline ends. CDR1 SGHDT and CDR2 YYEEEE come from the germline V gene. This CDR3 contains 13 residues. Full variable domain (rest looked up from reference TRBV5-6 and TRBJ1-6): DAGVTQSPTHLIKTRGQQVTLRCSPKSGHDTVSWYQQALGQGPQFIFQYYEEEERQRGNFPDRFSGHQFPNYSSELNVNALLLGDSALYLCASSTAGESPLHFGNGTRLTVT.

V gene TRBV30 combines with J gene TRBJ2-7; 7 nucleotides match TRBD2. Germline CDR1 is GTSNPN and CDR2 is SVGIG (reference sequence). The CDR3 covers 12 residues. The V gene end was trimmed by 4 bases and the J gene end by 2 bases; junction bases not matched to a gene: 2. The CDR3 coding sequence is TGTGCCTGGACTAGCGGTACCTACGAGCAGTACTTC. Translating gives CAWTSGTYEQYF.

The DNA of the CDR3 is TGTGCCAGCAGCGGACAGTGGATTCACTACGAGCAGTACTTC. The encoded protein is CASSGQWIHYEQYF. This chain connects TRBV11-3 to TRBJ2-7, with a possible D match to TRBD1 (6 bases). V was clipped by 5 bases and J by 3 bases, with 14 bases between them. Germline V gives CDR1 SGHNT, CDR2 YENEEA. The CDR3 length is 14 residues.

The chain employs TRBV5-4 and TRBJ1-5; no clear D gene. V lost 1 base, J lost 1 base, and 12 bases lay in between. Germline V gene lookup returns CDR1 SGHNT and CDR2 YYREEE (reference sequence). This CDR3 is 16 amino acids long. CDR3 sequence: CASSLIGGLSNQPQHF. The CDR3 DNA reads as TGTGCCAGCAGCTTGATCGGAGGGCTAAGCAATCAGCCCCAGCATTTT.

The J gene is TRBJ1-2, the V gene TRBV11-3, with TRBD1 matching over 8 bases. The CDR3 has 17 amino acids. V lost 4 bases to trimming and J lost 7 bases; unmatched junction nucleotides: 17. Looked up from germline, CDR1 is SGHNT and CDR2 is YENEEA. Written as DNA, the CDR3 is TGTGCCAGCAGCTATCGGGACAGGTATCTTCCTTTGGGTGGCTACACCTTC. Amino acids: CASSYRDRYLPLGGYTF.

The genes are TRBV28 and TRBJ2-7; D remains ambiguous. Germline CDR1 reads MDHEN; CDR2 reads SYDVKM. The CDR3 runs 11 residues. V was trimmed by 5 bases and J by 3 bases, leaving 5 bases between them. This CDR3 is CASSANYEQYF. Written as DNA, the CDR3 is TGTGCCAGCAGTGCTAACTACGAGCAGTACTTC.

V usage is TRBV27 and J usage is TRBJ2-7; 10 nucleotides agree with TRBD1. The germline gives CDR1 MNHEY, CDR2 SMNVEV (reference sequence). The CDR3 extends over 13 amino acids. V shed 10 bases, J shed 6 bases, and the junction held 9 bases outside the gene matches. The CDR3 DNA reads TGTGCCACCACCCCCCGGGACAGGGGCGAGCAGTACTTC. Residues: CATTPRDRGEQYF.

V usage is TRBV5-4 and J usage is TRBJ2-4; 10 bases align to TRBD1. The germline CDR1 and CDR2 sequences are SGHNT and YYREEE (reference sequence). This CDR3 has 15 residues. The V segment lost 2 bases and the J segment 7 bases; nucleotides outside the gene matches: 6. DNA for the CDR3: TGTGCCAGCAGCTTCAGACAGGGGGCAGCCAACATTCAGTACTTC. Protein product: CASSFRQGAANIQYF. Full variable domain (rest looked up from reference TRBV5-4 and TRBJ2-4): ETGVTQSPTHLIKTRGQQVTLRCSSQSGHNTVSWYQQALGQGPQFIFQYYREEENGRGNFPPRFSGLQFPNYSSELNVNALELDDSALYLCASSFRQGAANIQYFGAGTRLSVL.

CDR3 residues: CASRGAVSYEQYF. Written as DNA, the CDR3 is TGCGCCAGCCGCGGGGCCGTCTCCTACGAGCAGTACTTC. The chain carries TRBV5-1 and TRBJ2-7, with a possible D match to TRBD2 (6 bases). Germline V gene lookup returns CDR1 SGHRS and CDR2 YFSETQ. The CDR3 runs 13 residues. V was pared by 7 bases and J by 0 bases, with 11 bases between.